The 17 T cell receptor beta chains below all came from one sample that was sequenced in a study of identical twins. TCRdb analysed the 5' RACE reads with MiXCR anew, one entry per CDR3 protein. The data hold about 570,000 distinct CDR3 sequences, with around 9.6% observed a single time. These data also formed part of another study, on yellow fever vaccine responses in identical twins.

Material: PBMCs. The receptors come from a woman in her late teens or twenties in good health.

This clonotype has at least ten counts. The chain links TRBV3-1 to TRBJ2-1; TRBD2 aligns across 9 bases. Germline V lookup: CDR1 LGHDT, CDR2 YNNKEL (reference sequence). This CDR3 has 17 amino acids. V lost 0 bases and J lost 5; bases outside the gene matches: 8. CDR3 amino acids: CASSQDRAGGPHNEQFF. CDR3 in DNA: TGTGCCAGCAGCCAAGACAGGGCGGGAGGGCCTCACAATGAGCAGTTCTTC.

This clonotype was observed a handful of times. A junction boundary mismatches the germline segment, possibly from a read error. This sequence joins TRBV29-1 and TRBJ2-7, with 7 bases aligning to TRBD1. CDR3 size: 11 residues. CDR1 and CDR2 (germline): SQVTM, ANQGSEA. CDR3 residues: CSFRQGPELYF. The CDR3 region has the DNA TGCAGCTTCCGACAGGGACCCGAGCTGTACTTC.

This clonotype was detected a few times. The V gene is TRBV7-2, the J gene TRBJ2-1; 9 bases align to TRBD2. Germline CDR1 is SGHTA and CDR2 is FQGNSA. The trim removed 5 bases at V and 8 bases at J, leaving 13 bases unmatched. The CDR3 is made up of 16 amino acids. CDR3 sequence reads: CASSRVAGAGGDEQFF. The CDR3 nucleotides are TGTGCCAGCAGCCGTGTGGCGGGAGCGGGAGGAGATGAGCAGTTCTTC.

This clonotype was picked up many times. The gene calls are TRBV27 and TRBJ1-2; 9 bases are shared with TRBD1. V gave up 4 bases and J gave up 6 bases; unmatched junction bases: 3. The CDR3 extends over 13 amino acids. The V gene's germline CDR1 is MNHEY and CDR2 SMNVEV (reference sequence). CDR3: CASSSRTGDGYTF. The DNA for the CDR3 is TGTGCCAGCAGTTCAAGGACAGGGGATGGCTACACCTTC.

This clonotype was picked up a small number of times. The rearrangement links TRBV27 to TRBJ1-2; D is possibly TRBD1 (6 bases). This CDR3 has 13 amino acids. CDR1 is MNHEY, CDR2 SMNVEV, per germline (reference sequence). The V gene lost 6 bases and the J gene lost 1 base, with 9 bases spanning the gap. The CDR3 region is CASRTGNNYGYTF. CDR3 nucleotide sequence: TGTGCCAGCAGAACAGGGAATAACTATGGCTACACCTTC.

This clonotype was counted only a few times. The rearrangement uses TRBV4-1 and TRBJ2-3; a possible D gene is TRBD1 (6 bases). This CDR3 region has 16 residues. Germline V lookup: CDR1 MGHRA, CDR2 YSYEKL. Trimming pared 0 bases from V and 8 bases from J, leaving 18 bases between. CDR3 in amino acids: CASSQDRTGPTLTQYF. The CDR3 DNA follows: TGCGCCAGCAGCCAAGATCGAACAGGGCCCACCCTTACGCAGTATTTT.

This clonotype was seen ten or more times. This rearrangement joins TRBV5-1 to TRBJ2-5, with TRBD2 identical over 7 bases. The ends lost 5 bases at V and 5 bases at J; junction bases unmatched: 9. The CDR3 has 14 amino acids. The germline V gene has CDR1 SGHRS and CDR2 YFSETQ. In DNA form, the CDR3 reads TGCGCCAGCAGATACGCTACCGGGAGGGAGACCCAGTACTTC. It translates to CASRYATGRETQYF.

The chain joins TRBV5-1 to TRBJ2-2, with D uncertain. V lost 1 base and J lost 8, with 12 bases in between. Germline V gives CDR1 SGHRS, CDR2 YFSETQ. CDR3 length equals 14 residues. CDR3 nucleotides: TGCGCCAGCAGCTTGATCACTAAAGCTGGGGAGCTGTTTTTT. Translating it yields CASSLITKAGELFF.

This clonotype has more than one count but fewer than ten. This chain joins TRBV9 and TRBJ2-5; possible D gene TRBD2, 6 bases. CDR1 is SGDLS, CDR2 YYNGEE, per germline. This CDR3 region has 15 residues. V lost 2 bases to trimming and J lost 5 bases, with 16 bases between them. Here the CDR3 DNA reads TGTGCCAGCAGCGTGGGCCCCTCGGAGGGGGAGACCCAGTACTTC. This translates into CASSVGPSEGETQYF.

With regard to this clonotype: One end of the junction varies from germline; a read error may be responsible. CDR3 residues: CASSLGMGLATSGANVMTF. Written as DNA, the CDR3 is TGTGCCAGCAGCTTGGGGATGGGACTAGCGACTTCTGGGGCCAACGTCATGACTTTC. This chain links TRBV11-1 with TRBJ2-6, with 10 positions matching TRBD2. Germline CDR1 SGHAT, CDR2 FQDESV (reference sequence). This CDR3 region has 19 residues.

This clonotype was seen more than once but under ten times. The rearrangement links TRBV14 to TRBJ2-2, with a tentative D call TRBD2 (6 bases). Between the trimmed V and J ends, which lost 2 bases and 4 bases, there was a span of 17 bases. Germline V lookup: CDR1 SGHDN, CDR2 FVKESK. The CDR3 has 17 residues. CDR3 sequence: CASSQNNAGLGTGELFF. For the CDR3, the DNA is TGTGCCAGCAGCCAAAATAACGCGGGGCTGGGCACCGGGGAGCTGTTTTTT.

V usage is TRBV20-1 and J usage is TRBJ2-7; the D gene could be TRBD1 or TRBD2 (5 bases each). Germline V CDR1 and CDR2: DFQATT, SNEGSKA (reference sequence). The V end was cut by 8 bases, the J end by 2 bases, with 13 bases between. The CDR3 spans 12 residues. CDR3 nucleotide sequence: TGCAGTACAAAATGGGGACCCTACGAGCAGTACTTC. Translated, it gives CSTKWGPYEQYF.

This chain links TRBV5-1 with TRBJ2-7, with a possible D match to TRBD2 (6 bases). Germline V CDR1 and CDR2: SGHRS, YFSETQ. The CDR3 length is 16 residues. V was trimmed by 3 bases and J by 3 bases, leaving 19 bases between them. The CDR3 protein is CASSSRGGSPLYEQYF. As DNA, the CDR3 is TGCGCCAGCAGCTCCCGGGGAGGATCACCACTCTACGAGCAGTACTTC.

In this sample, this clonotype turned up many times. The rearrangement joins TRBV7-9 to TRBJ1-1; D uncertain. This CDR3 contains 13 residues. The germline CDR1 and CDR2 sequences are SEHNR and FQNEAQ (reference sequence). Trimming shortened V by 2 bases and J by 4 bases, and 8 bases separated the two germline ends. The CDR3 sequence is CASSLYRGTEAFF. CDR3 sequence (DNA): TGTGCCAGCAGCTTATACCGGGGCACTGAAGCTTTCTTT.

This clonotype occurred many times. The gene calls are TRBV28 and TRBJ2-3; 10 positions agree with TRBD1. The CDR3 is 16 amino acids. J lost 2 bases, V lost 2 bases, and 4 bases had no gene match. Looked up from germline, CDR1 is MDHEN and CDR2 is SYDVKM. The CDR3 nucleotides are TGTGCCAGCAGTTTACCGGGACAGGGGTACACAGATACGCAGTATTTT. Translated, it gives CASSLPGQGYTDTQYF. The whole variable domain, remainder taken from reference TRBV28 and TRBJ2-3, is DVKVTQSSRYLVKRTGEKVFLECVQDMDHENMFWYRQDPGLGLRLIYFSYDVKMKEKGDIPEGYSVSREKKERFSLILESASTNQTSMYLCASSLPGQGYTDTQYFGPGTRLTVL.

This clonotype was observed many times. CDR3 nucleotide sequence: TGTGCCAGCAGCGTAGCCCCTGGGACACCCTACGAGCAGTACTTC. Its protein is CASSVAPGTPYEQYF. This chain uses TRBV9 with TRBJ2-7; weak D call: TRBD1 (6 bases). The germline CDR1 and CDR2 sequences are SGDLS and YYNGEE. The ends were cut back, 0 bases at V and 2 bases at J, with 12 bases in the middle. The CDR3 covers 15 residues.

The chain combines TRBV11-3 with TRBJ2-1, with 11 positions matching TRBD2. Trimming at V came to 6 bases and at J to 7 bases, leaving 5 bases not matched to a gene. CDR3 length: 14 amino acids. From germline, CDR1 is SGHNT and CDR2 YENEEA. CDR3 residues: CASSPGLAENEQFF. Here the CDR3 DNA reads TGTGCCAGCAGTCCGGGACTAGCGGAAAATGAGCAGTTCTTC.